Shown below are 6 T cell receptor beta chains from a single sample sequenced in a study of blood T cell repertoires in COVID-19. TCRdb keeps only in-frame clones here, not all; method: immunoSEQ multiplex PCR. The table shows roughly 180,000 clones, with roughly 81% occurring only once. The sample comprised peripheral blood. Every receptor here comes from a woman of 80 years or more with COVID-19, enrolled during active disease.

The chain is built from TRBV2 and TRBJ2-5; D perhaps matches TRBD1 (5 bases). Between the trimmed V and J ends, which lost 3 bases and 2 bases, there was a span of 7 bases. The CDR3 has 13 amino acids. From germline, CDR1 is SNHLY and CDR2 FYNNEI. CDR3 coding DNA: TGTGCCAGCAGTGAGAACAGGCAAGAGACCCAGTACTTC. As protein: CASSENRQETQYF.

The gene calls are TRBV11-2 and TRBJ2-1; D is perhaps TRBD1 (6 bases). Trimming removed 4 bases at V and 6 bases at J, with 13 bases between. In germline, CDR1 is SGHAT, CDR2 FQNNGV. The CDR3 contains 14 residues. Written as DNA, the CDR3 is TGTGCCAGCAGCTATATGGGGGCAGGCAATGAGCAGTTCTTC. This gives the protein CASSYMGAGNEQFF.

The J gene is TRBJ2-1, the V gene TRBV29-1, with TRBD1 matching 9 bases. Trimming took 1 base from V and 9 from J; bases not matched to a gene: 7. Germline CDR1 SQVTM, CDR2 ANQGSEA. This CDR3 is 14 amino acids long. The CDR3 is CSVEGGQGMSEQFF. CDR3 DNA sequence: TGCAGCGTTGAAGGGGGACAGGGTATGAGTGAGCAGTTCTTC.

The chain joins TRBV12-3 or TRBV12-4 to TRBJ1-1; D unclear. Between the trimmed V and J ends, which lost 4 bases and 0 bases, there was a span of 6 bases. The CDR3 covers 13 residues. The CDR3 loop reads CASSSSLNTEAFF. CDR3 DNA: TGTGCCAGCAGTTCGTCTCTGAACACTGAAGCTTTCTTT.

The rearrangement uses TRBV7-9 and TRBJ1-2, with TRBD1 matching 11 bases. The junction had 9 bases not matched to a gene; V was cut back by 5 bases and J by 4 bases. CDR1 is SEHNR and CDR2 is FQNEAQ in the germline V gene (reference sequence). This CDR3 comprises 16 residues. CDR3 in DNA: TGTGCCAGCAGCCGGACAGGGGGCAATAGATTCTATGGCTACACCTTC. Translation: CASSRTGGNRFYGYTF. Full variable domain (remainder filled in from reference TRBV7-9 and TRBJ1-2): DTGVSQNPRHKITKRGQNVTFRCDPISEHNRLYWYRQTLGQGPEFLTYFQNEAQLEKSRLLSDRFSAERPKGSFSTLEIQRTEQGDSAMYLCASSRTGGNRFYGYTFGSGTRLTVV.

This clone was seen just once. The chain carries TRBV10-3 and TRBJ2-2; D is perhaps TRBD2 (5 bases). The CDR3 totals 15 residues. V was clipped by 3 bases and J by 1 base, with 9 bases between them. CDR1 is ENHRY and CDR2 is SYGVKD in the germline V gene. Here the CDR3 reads CAISELVGNTGELFF. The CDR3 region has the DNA TGTGCCATCAGTGAACTAGTCGGGAACACCGGGGAGCTGTTTTTT.